This T cell receptor (beta chain) derives from a study of response to subunit inactivated influenza vaccine (dated by TCRdb to about 2018). General notes on the study: To follow how T cells responded to a trivalent subunit inactivated influenza vaccine, the researchers relied on deep quantitative profiling of the T cell receptor repertoire. Points the paper makes about the study in general: According to the authors, only a limited number of new T cells may be recruited by each seasonal influenza vaccination.

The CDR3 holds 15 amino acids from the cysteine to the phenylalanine. The retained sequence is limited to the CDR3, 45 bases, with the frame set at the first base. From the germline V gene (reference sequence), CDR1 is DFQATT and CDR2 is SNEGSKA. Compared with germline, V lacks 6 bases and J lacks 4 bases; bases without a gene match: 7. The library came from RT-PCR. The sequencer listed for this sample is Illumina HiSeq 2500. Clones were called with MiXCR by TCRdb after fastp trimmed the public reads at Q25, and only in-frame beta chains were retained. Here each entry gathers all rows of one CDR3 protein and keeps the most common genes and DNA. This sample holds some 480,000 distinct CDR3 sequences; roughly 11% were observed only once. More than 10% of the sample is taken by the ten largest. Remarks on this clonotype: Its antigen is currently not known. No base qualities exist here, and no much larger clone lies one base off it.

The label giving this sample's time point can be read as: 45 days after influenza vaccine administration. This receptor was obtained from a man in his forties or fifties who received an inactivated influenza vaccine. Donor details come from another sample of the same person, matched by shared clones. Sequenced material: PBMCs from blood, taken roughly 45 days after vaccination. The rearrangement combines TRBV20-1 with TRBJ2-5; 14 central nucleotides agree with TRBD2. The nucleotides are TGCAGTGCCAGACTAGCGGGGGGGCTCCCAGAGACCCAGTACTTC. Translated, it reads CSARLAGGLPETQYF.